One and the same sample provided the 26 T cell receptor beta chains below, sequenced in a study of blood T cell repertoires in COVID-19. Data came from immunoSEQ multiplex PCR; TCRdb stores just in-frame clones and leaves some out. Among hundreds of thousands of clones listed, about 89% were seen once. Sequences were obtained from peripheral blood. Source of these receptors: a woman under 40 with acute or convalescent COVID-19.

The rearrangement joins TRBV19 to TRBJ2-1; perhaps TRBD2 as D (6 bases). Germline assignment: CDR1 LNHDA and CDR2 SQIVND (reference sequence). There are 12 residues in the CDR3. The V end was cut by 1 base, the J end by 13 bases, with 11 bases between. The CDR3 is CASSIVAGRQFF. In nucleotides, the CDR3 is TGTGCCAGTAGTATAGTTGCGGGACGCCAGTTCTTC.

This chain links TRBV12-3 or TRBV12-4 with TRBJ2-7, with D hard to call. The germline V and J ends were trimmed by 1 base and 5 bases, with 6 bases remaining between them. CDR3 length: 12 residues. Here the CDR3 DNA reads TGTGCCAGCAGTTTAGGGCTCGACGAGCAGTACTTC. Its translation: CASSLGLDEQYF.

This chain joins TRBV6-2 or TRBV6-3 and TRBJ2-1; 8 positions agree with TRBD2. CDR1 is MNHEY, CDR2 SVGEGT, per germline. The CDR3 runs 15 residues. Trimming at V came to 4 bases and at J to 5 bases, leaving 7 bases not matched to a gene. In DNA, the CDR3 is TGTGCCAGCAGTTCGGGGGGGCCTCAGGACAATGAGCAGTTCTTC. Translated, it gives CASSSGGPQDNEQFF.

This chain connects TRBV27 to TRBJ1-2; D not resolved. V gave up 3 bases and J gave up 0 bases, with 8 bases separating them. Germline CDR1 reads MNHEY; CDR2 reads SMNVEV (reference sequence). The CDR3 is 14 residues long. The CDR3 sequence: CASSFNPANYGYTF. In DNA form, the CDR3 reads TGTGCCAGCAGTTTCAACCCAGCTAACTATGGCTACACCTTC.

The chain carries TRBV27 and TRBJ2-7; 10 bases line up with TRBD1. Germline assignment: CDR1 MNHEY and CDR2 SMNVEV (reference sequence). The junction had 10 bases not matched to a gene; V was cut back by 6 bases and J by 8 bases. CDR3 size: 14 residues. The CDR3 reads CASRTGTGVAQQYF. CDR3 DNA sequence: TGTGCCAGCAGAACCGGGACAGGGGTAGCCCAGCAGTACTTC.

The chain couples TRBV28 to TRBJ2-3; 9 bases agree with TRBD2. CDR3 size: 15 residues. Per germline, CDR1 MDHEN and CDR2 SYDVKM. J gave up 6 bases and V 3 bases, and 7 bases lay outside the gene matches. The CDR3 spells CASSFGGGAADTQYF. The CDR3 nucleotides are TGTGCCAGCAGTTTTGGCGGGGGGGCCGCGGATACGCAGTATTTT.

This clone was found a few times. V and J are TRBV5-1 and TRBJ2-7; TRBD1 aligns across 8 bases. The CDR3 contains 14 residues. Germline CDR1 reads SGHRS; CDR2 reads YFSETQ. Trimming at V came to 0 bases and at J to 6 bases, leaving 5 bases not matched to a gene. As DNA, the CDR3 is TGCGCCAGCAGCTTGGAACAGGGGGTCCGCGAGCAGTACTTC. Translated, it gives CASSLEQGVREQYF.

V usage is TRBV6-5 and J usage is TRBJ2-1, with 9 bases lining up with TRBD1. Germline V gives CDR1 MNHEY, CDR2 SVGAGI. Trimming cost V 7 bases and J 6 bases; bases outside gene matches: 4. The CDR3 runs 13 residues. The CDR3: CASMGTGLNEQFF. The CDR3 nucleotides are TGTGCCAGCATGGGGACAGGGCTCAATGAGCAGTTCTTC.

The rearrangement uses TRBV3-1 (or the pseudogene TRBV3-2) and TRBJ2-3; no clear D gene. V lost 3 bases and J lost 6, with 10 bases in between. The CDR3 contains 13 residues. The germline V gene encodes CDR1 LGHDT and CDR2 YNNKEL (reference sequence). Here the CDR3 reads CASSQNIGDTQYF. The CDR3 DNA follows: TGTGCCAGCAGCCAGAACATCGGGGATACGCAGTATTTT.

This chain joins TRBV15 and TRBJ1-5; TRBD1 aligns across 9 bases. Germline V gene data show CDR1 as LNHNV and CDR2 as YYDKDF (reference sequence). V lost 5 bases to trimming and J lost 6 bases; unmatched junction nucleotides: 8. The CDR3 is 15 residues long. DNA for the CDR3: TGTGCCACCAGCCTAGACAGGGGGTTAGTTCAGCCCCAGCATTTT. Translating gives CATSLDRGLVQPQHF.

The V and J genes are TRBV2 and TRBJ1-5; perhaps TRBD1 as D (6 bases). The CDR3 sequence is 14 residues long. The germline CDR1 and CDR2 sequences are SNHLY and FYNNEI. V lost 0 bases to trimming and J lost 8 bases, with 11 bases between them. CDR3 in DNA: TGTGCCAGCAGTGAAGCAGGGGGAGGGAAGCCCCAGCATTTT. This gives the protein CASSEAGGGKPQHF.

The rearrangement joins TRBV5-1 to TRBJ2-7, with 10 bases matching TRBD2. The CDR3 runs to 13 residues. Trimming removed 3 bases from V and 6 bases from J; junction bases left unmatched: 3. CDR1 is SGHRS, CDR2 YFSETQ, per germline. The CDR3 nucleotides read TGCGCCAGCAGCTCCCTAGCGGGGGCCGAGCAGTACTTC. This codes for CASSSLAGAEQYF.

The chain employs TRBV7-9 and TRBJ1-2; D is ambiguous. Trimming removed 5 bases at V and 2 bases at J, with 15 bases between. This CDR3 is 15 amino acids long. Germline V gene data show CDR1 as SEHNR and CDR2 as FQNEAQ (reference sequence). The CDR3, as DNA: TGTGCCAGCAGCGTTACCCCCCTGCAGAACTATGGCTACACCTTC. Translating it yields CASSVTPLQNYGYTF.

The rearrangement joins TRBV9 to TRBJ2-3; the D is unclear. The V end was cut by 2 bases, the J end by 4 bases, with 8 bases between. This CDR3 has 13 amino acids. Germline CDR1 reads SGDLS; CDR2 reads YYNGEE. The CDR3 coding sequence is TGTGCCAGCAGCGTGAAGGCGGCAGATACGCAGTATTTT. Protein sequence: CASSVKAADTQYF.

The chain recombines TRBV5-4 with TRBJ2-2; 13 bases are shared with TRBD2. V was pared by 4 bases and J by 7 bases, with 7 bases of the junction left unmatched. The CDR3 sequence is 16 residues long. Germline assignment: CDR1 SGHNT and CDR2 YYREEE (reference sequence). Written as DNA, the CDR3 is TGTGCCAGCAGCACGGGGACTAGCGGGGTGAACGGGGAGCTGTTTTTT. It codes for CASSTGTSGVNGELFF.

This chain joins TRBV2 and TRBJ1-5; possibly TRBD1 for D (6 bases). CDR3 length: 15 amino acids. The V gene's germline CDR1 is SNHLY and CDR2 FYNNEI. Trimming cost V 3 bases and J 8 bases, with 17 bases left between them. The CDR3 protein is CASSDSGGKWEPQHF. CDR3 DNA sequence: TGTGCCAGCAGTGACTCGGGGGGCAAGTGGGAGCCCCAGCATTTT.

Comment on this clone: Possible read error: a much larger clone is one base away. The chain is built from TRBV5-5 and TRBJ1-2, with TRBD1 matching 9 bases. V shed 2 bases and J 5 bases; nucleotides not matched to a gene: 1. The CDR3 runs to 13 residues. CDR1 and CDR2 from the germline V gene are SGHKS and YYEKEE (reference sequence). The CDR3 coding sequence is TGTGCCAGCAGCTTAGGGACAGGGTATGGCTACACCTTC. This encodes CASSLGTGYGYTF.

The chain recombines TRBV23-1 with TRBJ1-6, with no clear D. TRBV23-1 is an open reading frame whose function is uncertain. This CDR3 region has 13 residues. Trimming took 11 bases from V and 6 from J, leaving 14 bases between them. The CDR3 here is CAASRRFNSPLHF. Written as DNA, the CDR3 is TGCGCCGCGAGTAGGAGGTTTAATTCACCCCTCCACTTT.

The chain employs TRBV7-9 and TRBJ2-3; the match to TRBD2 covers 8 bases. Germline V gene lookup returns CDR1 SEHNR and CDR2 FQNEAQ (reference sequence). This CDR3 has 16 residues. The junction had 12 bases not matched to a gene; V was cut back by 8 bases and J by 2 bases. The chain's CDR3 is CASAQQLAGLTDTQYF. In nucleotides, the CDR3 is TGTGCCAGCGCCCAGCAGCTAGCGGGCCTCACAGATACGCAGTATTTT.

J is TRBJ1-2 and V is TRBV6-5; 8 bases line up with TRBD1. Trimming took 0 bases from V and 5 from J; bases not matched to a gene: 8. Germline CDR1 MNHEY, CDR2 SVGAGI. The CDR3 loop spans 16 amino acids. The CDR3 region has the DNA TGTGCCAGCAGTTACTCATACAGGGGGAACTTATATGGCTACACCTTC. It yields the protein CASSYSYRGNLYGYTF.

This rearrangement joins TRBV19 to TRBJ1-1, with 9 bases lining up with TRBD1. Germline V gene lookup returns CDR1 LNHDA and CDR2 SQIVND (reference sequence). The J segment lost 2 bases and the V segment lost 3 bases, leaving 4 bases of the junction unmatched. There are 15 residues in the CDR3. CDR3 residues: CASSIRTGVNTEAFF. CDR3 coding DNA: TGTGCCAGTAGTATCCGGACAGGGGTTAACACTGAAGCTTTCTTT.

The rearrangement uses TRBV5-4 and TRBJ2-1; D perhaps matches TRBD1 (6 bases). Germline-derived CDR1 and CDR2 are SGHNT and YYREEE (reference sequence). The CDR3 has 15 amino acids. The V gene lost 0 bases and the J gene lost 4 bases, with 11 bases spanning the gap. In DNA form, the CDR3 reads TGTGCCAGCAGCTTGGTGGCCAGGGGATACAATGAGCAGTTCTTC. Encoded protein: CASSLVARGYNEQFF.

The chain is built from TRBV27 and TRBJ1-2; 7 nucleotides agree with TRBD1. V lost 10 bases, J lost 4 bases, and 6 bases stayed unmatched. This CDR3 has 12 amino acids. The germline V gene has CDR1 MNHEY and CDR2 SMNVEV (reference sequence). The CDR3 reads CANRDRPYGYTF. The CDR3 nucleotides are TGTGCCAACAGGGACAGACCCTATGGCTACACCTTC.

For the CDR3, the DNA is TGTGCCAGCAGCCAAGGGAGTAACTATGGCTACACCTTC. Amino acids: CASSQGSNYGYTF. This chain connects TRBV13 to TRBJ1-2, with D hard to call. Trimming left V 5 bases short and J 1 base short, with 8 bases between. The CDR3 consists of 13 residues. Germline lookup yields CDR1 PRHDT and CDR2 FYEKMQ (reference sequence).

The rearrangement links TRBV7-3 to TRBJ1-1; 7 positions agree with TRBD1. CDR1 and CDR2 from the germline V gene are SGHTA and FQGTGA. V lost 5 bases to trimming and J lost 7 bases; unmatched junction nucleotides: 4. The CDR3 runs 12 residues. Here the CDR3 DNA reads TGTGCCAGCAGCGCTACAGGGGATGAAGCTTTCTTT. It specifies CASSATGDEAFF. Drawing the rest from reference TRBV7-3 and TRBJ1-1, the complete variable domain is GAGVSQTPSNKVTEKGKYVELRCDPISGHTALYWYRQSLGQGPEFLIYFQGTGAADDSGLPNDRFFAVRPEGSVSTLKIQRTERGDSAVYLCASSATGDEAFFGQGTRLTVV.

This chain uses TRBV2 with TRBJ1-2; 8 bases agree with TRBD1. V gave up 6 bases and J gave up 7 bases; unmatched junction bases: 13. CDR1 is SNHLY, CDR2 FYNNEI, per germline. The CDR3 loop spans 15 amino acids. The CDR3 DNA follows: TGTGCCAGCAGCGCTGATTCAGGGGGCCGGTTTGGCTACACCTTC. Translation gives CASSADSGGRFGYTF.